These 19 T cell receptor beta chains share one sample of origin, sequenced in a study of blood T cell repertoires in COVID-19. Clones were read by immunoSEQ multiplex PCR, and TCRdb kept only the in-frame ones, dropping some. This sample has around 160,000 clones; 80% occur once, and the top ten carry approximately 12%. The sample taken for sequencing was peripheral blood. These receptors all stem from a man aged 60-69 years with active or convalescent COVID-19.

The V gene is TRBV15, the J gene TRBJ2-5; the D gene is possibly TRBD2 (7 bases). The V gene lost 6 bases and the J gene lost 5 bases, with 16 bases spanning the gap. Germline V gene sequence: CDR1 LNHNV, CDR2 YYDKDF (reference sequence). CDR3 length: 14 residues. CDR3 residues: CATRGGAGPETQYF. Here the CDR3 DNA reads TGTGCCACCAGGGGGGGGGCGGGACCGGAGACCCAGTACTTC.

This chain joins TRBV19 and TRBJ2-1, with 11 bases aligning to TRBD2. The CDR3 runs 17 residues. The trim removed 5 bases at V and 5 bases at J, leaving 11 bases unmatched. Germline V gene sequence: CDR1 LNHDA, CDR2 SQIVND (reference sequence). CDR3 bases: TGTGCCAGTAGTCACATCTTAGCGGGAGGGCCGGACAATGAGCAGTTCTTC. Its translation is CASSHILAGGPDNEQFF.

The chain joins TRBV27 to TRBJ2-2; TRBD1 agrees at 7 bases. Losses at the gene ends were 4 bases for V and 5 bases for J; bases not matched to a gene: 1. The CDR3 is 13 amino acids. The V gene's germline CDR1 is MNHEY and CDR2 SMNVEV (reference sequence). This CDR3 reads CASSYRGTGELFF. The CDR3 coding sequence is TGTGCCAGCAGTTACAGGGGAACCGGGGAGCTGTTTTTT.

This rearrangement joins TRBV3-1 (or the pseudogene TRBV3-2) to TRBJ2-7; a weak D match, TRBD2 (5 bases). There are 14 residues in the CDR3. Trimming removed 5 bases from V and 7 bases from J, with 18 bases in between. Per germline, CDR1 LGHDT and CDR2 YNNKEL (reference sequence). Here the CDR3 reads CASSKNRWSGEQYF. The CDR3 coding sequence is TGTGCCAGCAGCAAAAACCGTTGGTCGGGAGAGCAGTACTTC.

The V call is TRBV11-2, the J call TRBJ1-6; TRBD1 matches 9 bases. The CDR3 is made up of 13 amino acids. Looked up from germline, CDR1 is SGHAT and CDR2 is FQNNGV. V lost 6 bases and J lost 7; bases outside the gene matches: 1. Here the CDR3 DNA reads TGTGCCAGCAGTGACAGGGGGAATTCACCCCTCCACTTT. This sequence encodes CASSDRGNSPLHF.

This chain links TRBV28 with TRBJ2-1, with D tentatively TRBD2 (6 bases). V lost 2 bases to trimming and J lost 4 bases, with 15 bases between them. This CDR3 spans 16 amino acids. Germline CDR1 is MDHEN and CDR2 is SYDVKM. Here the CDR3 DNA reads TGTGCCAGCAGTTTAAGGCGGGGCCGAAGTTACAATGAGCAGTTCTTC. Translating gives CASSLRRGRSYNEQFF.

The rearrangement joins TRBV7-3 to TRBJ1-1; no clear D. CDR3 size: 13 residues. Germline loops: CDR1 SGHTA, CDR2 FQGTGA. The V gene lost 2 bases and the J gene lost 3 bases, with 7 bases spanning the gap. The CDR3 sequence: CASSLVADTEAFF. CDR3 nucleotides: TGTGCCAGCAGCTTAGTAGCCGACACTGAAGCTTTCTTT.

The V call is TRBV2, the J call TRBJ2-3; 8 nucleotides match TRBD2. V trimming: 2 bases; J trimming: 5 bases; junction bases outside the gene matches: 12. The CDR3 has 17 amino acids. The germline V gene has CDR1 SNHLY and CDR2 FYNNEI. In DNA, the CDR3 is TGTGCCAGCAGTGAAAAAGGACTAGCCTTTTGGGGAGATACGCAGTATTTT. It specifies CASSEKGLAFWGDTQYF.

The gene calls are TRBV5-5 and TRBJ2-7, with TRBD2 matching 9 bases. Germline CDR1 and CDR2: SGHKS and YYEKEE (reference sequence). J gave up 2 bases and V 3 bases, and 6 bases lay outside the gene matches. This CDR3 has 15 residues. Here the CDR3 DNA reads TGTGCCAGCAGCTATGGGACTAGCCGAACCTACGAGCAGTACTTC. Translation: CASSYGTSRTYEQYF.

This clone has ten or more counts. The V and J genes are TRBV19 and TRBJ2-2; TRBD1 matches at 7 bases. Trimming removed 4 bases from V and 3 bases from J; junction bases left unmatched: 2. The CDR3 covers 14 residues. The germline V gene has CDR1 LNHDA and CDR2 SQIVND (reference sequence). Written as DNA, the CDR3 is TGTGCCAGTAGTAAGGGGGCGGACACCGGGGAGCTGTTTTTT. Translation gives CASSKGADTGELFF.

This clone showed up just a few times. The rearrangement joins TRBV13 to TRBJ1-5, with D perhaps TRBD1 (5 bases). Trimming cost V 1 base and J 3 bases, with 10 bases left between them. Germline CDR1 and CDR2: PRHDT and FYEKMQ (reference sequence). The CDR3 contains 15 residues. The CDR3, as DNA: TGTGCCAGCAGCTTAGCGGGGGGGACCAATCAGCCCCAGCATTTT. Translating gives CASSLAGGTNQPQHF.

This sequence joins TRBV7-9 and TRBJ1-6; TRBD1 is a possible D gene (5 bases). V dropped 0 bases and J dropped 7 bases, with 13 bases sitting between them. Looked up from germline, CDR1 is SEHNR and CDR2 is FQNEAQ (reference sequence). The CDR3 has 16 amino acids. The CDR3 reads CASSLAQGSPNSPLHF. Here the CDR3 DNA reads TGTGCCAGCAGCTTAGCGCAGGGATCGCCCAATTCACCCCTCCACTTT.

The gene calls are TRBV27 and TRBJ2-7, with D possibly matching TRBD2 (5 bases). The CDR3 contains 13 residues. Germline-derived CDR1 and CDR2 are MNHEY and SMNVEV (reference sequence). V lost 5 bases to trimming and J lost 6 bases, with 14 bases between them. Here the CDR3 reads CASSPPLGSEQYF. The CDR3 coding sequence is TGTGCCAGCAGTCCCCCCTTAGGGAGCGAGCAGTACTTC.

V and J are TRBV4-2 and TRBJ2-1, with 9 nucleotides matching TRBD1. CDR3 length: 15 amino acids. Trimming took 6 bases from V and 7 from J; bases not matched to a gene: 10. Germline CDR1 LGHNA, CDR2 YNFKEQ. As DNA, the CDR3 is TGTGCCAGCAGTTATTCCGGGACAGGGAAGAATGAGCAGTTCTTC. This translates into CASSYSGTGKNEQFF.

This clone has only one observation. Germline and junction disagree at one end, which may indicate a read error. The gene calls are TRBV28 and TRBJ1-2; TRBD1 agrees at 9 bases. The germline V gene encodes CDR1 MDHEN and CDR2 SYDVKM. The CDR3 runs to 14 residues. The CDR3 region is CATSSGTGSYGYTF. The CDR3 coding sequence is TGTGCCACCAGTTCCGGGACAGGGTCCTATGGCTACACCTTC.

CDR3 in DNA: TGTGCCTGGAGTGGAACTGGAGGGGCGATCGCTTTCTTT. Its protein is CAWSGTGGAIAFF. The V call is TRBV30, the J call TRBJ1-1; tentatively, D is TRBD1 (5 bases). CDR3 length equals 13 residues. Trimming removed 1 base from V and 11 bases from J, with 17 bases in between. Germline CDR1 reads GTSNPN; CDR2 reads SVGIG (reference sequence). The full variable domain, rest sourced from reference TRBV30 and TRBJ1-1, is SQTIHQWPATLVQPVGSPLSLECTVEGTSNPNLYWYRQAAGRGLQLLFYSVGIGQISSEVPQNLSASRPQDRQFILSSKKLLLSDSGFYLCAWSGTGGAIAFFGQGTRLTVV.

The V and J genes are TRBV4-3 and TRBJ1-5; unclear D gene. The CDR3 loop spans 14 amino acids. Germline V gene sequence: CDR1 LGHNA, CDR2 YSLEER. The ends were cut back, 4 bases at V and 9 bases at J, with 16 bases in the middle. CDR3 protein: CASSPRPGDPPQHF. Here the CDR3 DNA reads TGCGCCAGCAGCCCTCGACCCGGGGATCCGCCCCAGCATTTT.

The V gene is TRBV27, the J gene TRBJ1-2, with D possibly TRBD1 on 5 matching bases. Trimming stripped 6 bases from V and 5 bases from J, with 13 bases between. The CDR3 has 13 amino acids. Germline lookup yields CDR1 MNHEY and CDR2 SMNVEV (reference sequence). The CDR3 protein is CASRATVGYGYTF. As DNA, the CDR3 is TGTGCCAGCAGGGCGACAGTGGGGTATGGCTACACCTTC.

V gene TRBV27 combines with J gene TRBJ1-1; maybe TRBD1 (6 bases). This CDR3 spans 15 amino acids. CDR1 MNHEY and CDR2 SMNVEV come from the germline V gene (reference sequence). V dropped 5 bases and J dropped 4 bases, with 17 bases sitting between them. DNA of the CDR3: TGTGCCAGCAGTAAACCCTCGGGGGGGCCCACTGAAGCTTTCTTT. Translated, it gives CASSKPSGGPTEAFF.